These T cell receptor beta chains were read from a single sample in a study of T cell changes during pregnancy in multiple sclerosis. Generated by immunoSEQ multiplex PCR, the TCRdb table keeps only in-frame clones and is missing some. The profile shows 70,000 to 80,000 clones, just under 95% of them singletons. The sample here was peripheral blood, taken after pregnancy. These receptors were taken from a female donor in good health, enrolled as a control in a pregnancy study. The CDR3 runs from the conserved cysteine through the conserved F or W. D genes are given only for firm matches. The size entry is marked missing in some rows and otherwise reads once, few, many or a size class.

V gene,D gene,clone size,J gene,CDR3 DNA,CDR3 protein
TRBV18,.,.,TRBJ2-4,TGTGCCAGCTCAACATTATCAGGGGTAGCCAAAAACATTCAGTACTTC,CASSTLSGVAKNIQYF
TRBV28,TRBD1,.,TRBJ2-7,TGTGCCAGCAGCCCGCAGGGGGCCCGGGAAGGCGAGCAGTACTTC,CASSPQGAREGEQYF
TRBV21-1,.,.,TRBJ2-1,TGTGCCAGCAGCAAAGATCGACTAGCGGGAAATGAGCAGTTCTTC,CASSKDRLAGNEQFF
TRBV30,TRBD1,.,TRBJ1-1,TGTGCCTGGAGTAGGGGACAGGGATTTAGGATGAACACTGAAGCTTTCTTT,CAWSRGQGFRMNTEAFF
TRBV19,.,few,TRBJ2-2,TGTGCCAGTAGTACCGTCCCTCTGGGACTCCTTGTTTTCGGGGAGCTGTTTTTT,CASSTVPLGLLVFGELFF
TRBV10-3,TRBD1,.,TRBJ2-7,TGTGCCATCAGTTGGGACAGGGGCTACGAGCAGTACTTC,CAISWDRGYEQYF
TRBV4-1,.,.,TRBJ2-7,TGCGCCAGCAGCCAAGCGGCGGCTAGCTCCTACGAGCAGTACTTC,CASSQAAASSYEQYF
TRBV6-1,TRBD1,.,TRBJ1-5,TGTGCCAGCACCCAACAGGGGTCTAGGAATCAGCCCCAGCATTTT,CASTQQGSRNQPQHF
TRBV28,.,.,TRBJ1-5,TGTGCCAGCAGTCATCCCTCAGGCGTTCTCTCTCAGCCCCAGCATTTT,CASSHPSGVLSQPQHF
TRBV18,TRBD1,.,TRBJ1-6,TGTGCCAGCTCACCAGGGACAGTTAATTCACCCCTCCACTTT,CASSPGTVNSPLHF
TRBV27,.,.,TRBJ1-2,TGTGCCAGCAGTGTCCCCCGGAACTATGGCTACACCTTC,CASSVPRNYGYTF